This entry lists 20 T cell receptor beta chains sequenced from one sample in a study of blood T cell repertoires in COVID-19. TCRdb keeps only in-frame clones here, not all; method: immunoSEQ multiplex PCR. The sample contains about 210,000 clones, more than 75% of which appear only once. The sequencing sample was made of peripheral blood. These receptors all stem from a woman aged 40 to 49 with acute or convalescent COVID-19.

The rearrangement links TRBV18 to TRBJ1-6; TRBD1 aligns across 7 bases. Trimming took 2 bases from V and 10 from J; bases not matched to a gene: 8. CDR1 is KGHSH and CDR2 is LQKENI in the germline V gene. The CDR3 covers 15 residues. As DNA, the CDR3 is TGTGCCAGCTCACCAGAGGGGGCTAAGGGATCACCCCTCCACTTT. This encodes CASSPEGAKGSPLHF.

The rearrangement uses TRBV2 and TRBJ2-3, with 8 nucleotides matching TRBD2. Looked up from germline, CDR1 is SNHLY and CDR2 is FYNNEI. The V and J ends lost 6 bases and 2 bases, in that order; junction bases with no gene match: 4. The CDR3 covers 14 residues. CDR3 residues: CASSSAGATDTQYF. The CDR3 nucleotides are TGTGCCAGCAGCTCAGCGGGGGCCACAGATACGCAGTATTTT.

The V and J genes are TRBV21-1 and TRBJ1-2; the listed D gene, TRBD1, was not tested against the DNA. TRBV21-1 is reported as a pseudogene. The length of the CDR3 is 15 residues. Here the CDR3 DNA reads TGTGCCAGCAGCAACGGTGACAGGAGGAACTATGGCTACACCTTC. Translating gives CASSNGDRRNYGYTF.

The chain is built from TRBV6-2 or TRBV6-3 and TRBJ2-7, with 10 bases that match TRBD2. The V gene end was trimmed by 4 bases and the J gene end by 2 bases; junction bases not matched to a gene: 8. Germline loops: CDR1 MNHEY, CDR2 SVGEGT. The CDR3 consists of 16 residues. The DNA for the CDR3 is TGTGCCAGCAGTTCCCCTCGACTAGCGGGTGCCTACGAGCAGTACTTC. It codes for CASSSPRLAGAYEQYF.

With regard to this clone: Other DNA sequences in this specimen translate into the identical CDR3. The V and J genes are TRBV5-1 and TRBJ2-3; 8 nucleotides agree with TRBD1. The V gene end was trimmed by 3 bases and the J gene end by 1 base; junction bases not matched to a gene: 1. CDR1 is SGHRS and CDR2 is YFSETQ in the germline V gene. This CDR3 has 14 amino acids. The DNA for the CDR3 is TGCGCCAGCAGCTCGACAGGGGGCACAGATACGCAGTATTTT. Translating gives CASSSTGGTDTQYF.

The chain uses TRBV24-1 and TRBJ2-2, with 9 positions matching TRBD1. The length of the CDR3 is 18 residues. Germline CDR1 KGHDR, CDR2 SFDVKD. Losses at the gene ends were 3 bases for V and 6 bases for J; bases not matched to a gene: 13. CDR3 in amino acids: CATSDPIPGQGMAGELFF. The CDR3 bases are TGTGCCACCAGTGATCCCATACCGGGACAGGGAATGGCCGGGGAGCTGTTTTTT.

The sample holds one count of this clone. This chain's CDR3 is CASSTTGYWGETQYF. Here the CDR3 DNA reads TGTGCCAGCAGTACGACAGGCTACTGGGGGGAGACCCAGTACTTC. The chain couples TRBV6-5 to TRBJ2-5; TRBD1 might be the D (6 bases). Germline V gene data show CDR1 as MNHEY and CDR2 as SVGAGI. The CDR3 is made up of 15 amino acids. Trimming removed 5 bases at V and 5 bases at J, with 18 bases between.

This clone was picked up one time. CDR3 in DNA: TGTGCCAGCAGCCAGGCAGGACAGGGCGCTGAAGCTTTCTTT. Translation: CASSQAGQGAEAFF. This chain links TRBV3-1 (or the pseudogene TRBV3-2) with TRBJ1-1; 8 bases fit TRBD1. The CDR3 contains 14 residues. The germline gives CDR1 LGHDT, CDR2 YNNKEL (reference sequence). V trimming: 3 bases; J trimming: 6 bases; junction bases outside the gene matches: 6.

A few counts support this clone. This chain joins TRBV12-5 and TRBJ2-4, with 7 bases lining up with TRBD2. CDR1 and CDR2 (germline): LGHNT, FRNRAP. The junction had 9 bases not matched to a gene; V was cut back by 6 bases and J by 7 bases. This CDR3 is 14 amino acids long. Here the CDR3 DNA reads TGTGCTAGTGGAGCCTATAGCGGGCCGAACATTCAGTACTTC. This gives the protein CASGAYSGPNIQYF.

The chain uses TRBV18 and TRBJ1-2; D perhaps matches TRBD1 (5 bases). V lost 5 bases, J lost 0 bases, and 13 bases lay in between. The CDR3 has 15 amino acids. The germline V gene has CDR1 KGHSH and CDR2 LQKENI. CDR3 residues: CASSIKQETNYGYTF. The CDR3, as DNA: TGTGCCAGCTCAATTAAACAGGAAACTAACTATGGCTACACCTTC. Variable domain in full (rest from reference TRBV18 and TRBJ1-2): NAGVMQNPRHLVRRRGQEARLRCSPMKGHSHVYWYRQLPEEGLKFMVYLQKENIIDESGMPKERFSAEFPKEGPSILRIQQVVRGDSAAYFCASSIKQETNYGYTFGSGTRLTVV.

The chain joins TRBV24-1 to TRBJ2-5; the D gene is possibly TRBD2 (5 bases). Germline loops: CDR1 KGHDR, CDR2 SFDVKD. The CDR3 is 15 amino acids. With 6 bases removed from V and 2 bases from J, the gap between germline ends came to 15 bases. The CDR3: CATSLPGRLQETQYF. The CDR3 DNA is TGTGCCACCAGTCTCCCGGGAAGATTGCAAGAGACCCAGTACTTC.

V gene TRBV6-2 or TRBV6-3 combines with J gene TRBJ2-6; D uncertain. Trimming left V 5 bases short and J 0 bases short, with 8 bases between. The germline CDR1 and CDR2 sequences are MNHEY and SVGEGT. This CDR3 is 15 amino acids long. The CDR3 bases are TGTGCCAGCAGTCCCCCGGGCTCTGGGGCCAACGTCCTGACTTTC. Residues: CASSPPGSGANVLTF.

The CDR3 reads CASSVAGGFTEAFF. In nucleotides, the CDR3 is TGCGCCAGCAGCGTTGCAGGGGGCTTTACTGAAGCTTTCTTT. The chain has TRBV5-1 and TRBJ1-1; TRBD1 aligns across 8 bases. Trimming removed 4 bases from V and 5 bases from J; junction bases left unmatched: 7. The CDR3 has 14 amino acids. Germline CDR1 reads SGHRS; CDR2 reads YFSETQ.

V usage is TRBV27 and J usage is TRBJ2-5; 15 bases are shared with TRBD2. The trim removed 2 bases at V and 5 bases at J, leaving 3 bases unmatched. CDR3 length: 16 residues. CDR1 is MNHEY and CDR2 is SMNVEV in the germline V gene (reference sequence). In DNA form, the CDR3 reads TGTGCCAGCAGTTTAATTGGGACTAGCGGGAGGGAGACCCAGTACTTC. Amino acid sequence: CASSLIGTSGRETQYF.

CDR3 amino acids: CASSLPKESTYEQYF. The CDR3 DNA reads as TGTGCCAGCAGCCTACCAAAGGAGTCCACCTACGAGCAGTACTTC. The rearrangement uses TRBV9 and TRBJ2-7; no firm D call. The germline gives CDR1 SGDLS, CDR2 YYNGEE. The CDR3 has 15 residues. Trimming took 4 bases from V and 2 from J, leaving 16 bases between them.

This clone has only a few counts. The CDR3, as DNA: TGTGCCAGCAGTTACTTGGGCGGGTACAATGAGCAGTTCTTC. Protein sequence: CASSYLGGYNEQFF. V is TRBV6-2 or TRBV6-3 and J is TRBJ2-1, with D possibly matching TRBD2 (5 bases). Deletions cut 1 base from V and 4 bases from J, with 8 bases between. Looked up from germline, CDR1 is MNHEY and CDR2 is SVGEGT. This CDR3 spans 14 amino acids.

The chain uses TRBV6-5 and TRBJ1-2; 7 bases align to TRBD1. Per the germline V gene, CDR1 is MNHEY and CDR2 is SVGAGI. The length of the CDR3 is 13 residues. V was pared by 5 bases and J by 4 bases, with 4 bases of the junction left unmatched. The CDR3 region is CASSMGQSYGYTF. DNA of the CDR3: TGTGCCAGCAGTATGGGACAGTCCTATGGCTACACCTTC.

This chain links TRBV2 with TRBJ2-5; D unclear. CDR3 length: 11 amino acids. Germline CDR1 reads SNHLY; CDR2 reads FYNNEI. Trimming took off 2 bases at V and 10 bases at J, with 8 bases between the two ends. CDR3 in amino acids: CASSEKTVQYF. The CDR3 DNA reads TGTGCCAGCAGTGAAAAAACGGTCCAGTACTTC.

The rearrangement links TRBV6-1 to TRBJ1-2; maybe TRBD1 (6 bases). This CDR3 is 14 amino acids long. Per germline, CDR1 MNHNS and CDR2 SASEGT. Trimming left V 5 bases short and J 2 bases short, with 12 bases between. CDR3 bases: TGTGCCAGCAGTACCCCCGGACAGAACTATGGCTACACCTTC. Translation: CASSTPGQNYGYTF.

This clone was observed a few times. This chain uses TRBV14 with TRBJ2-7, with TRBD1 identical over 8 bases. Germline CDR1 and CDR2: SGHDN and FVKESK. V was pared by 4 bases and J by 3 bases, with 14 bases of the junction left unmatched. The CDR3 extends over 17 amino acids. This chain's CDR3 is CASSRKRPGQVVYEQYF. The CDR3 DNA is TGTGCCAGCAGCCGGAAGCGACCGGGACAGGTCGTCTACGAGCAGTACTTC.